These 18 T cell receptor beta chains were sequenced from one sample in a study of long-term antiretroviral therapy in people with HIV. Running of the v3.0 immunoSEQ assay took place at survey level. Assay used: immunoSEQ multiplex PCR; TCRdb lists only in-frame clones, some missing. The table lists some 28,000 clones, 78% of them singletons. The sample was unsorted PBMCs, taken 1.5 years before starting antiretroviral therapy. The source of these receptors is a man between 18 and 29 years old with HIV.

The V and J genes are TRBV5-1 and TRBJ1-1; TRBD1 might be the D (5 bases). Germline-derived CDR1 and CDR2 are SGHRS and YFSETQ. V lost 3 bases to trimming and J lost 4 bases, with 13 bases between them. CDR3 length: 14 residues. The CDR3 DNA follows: TGCGCCAGCAGCTCTTCAACAGGCGGCACTGAAGCTTTCTTT. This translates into CASSSSTGGTEAFF.

The DNA of the CDR3 is TGTGCCAGTAAGGGGGTGGCAGGGAATCGACCGTACCAAGAGACCCAGTACTTC. It codes for CASKGVAGNRPYQETQYF. V is TRBV19 and J is TRBJ2-5; perhaps TRBD1 as D (6 bases). V dropped 7 bases and J dropped 0 bases, with 24 bases sitting between them. Looked up from germline, CDR1 is LNHDA and CDR2 is SQIVND (reference sequence). The CDR3 totals 18 residues.

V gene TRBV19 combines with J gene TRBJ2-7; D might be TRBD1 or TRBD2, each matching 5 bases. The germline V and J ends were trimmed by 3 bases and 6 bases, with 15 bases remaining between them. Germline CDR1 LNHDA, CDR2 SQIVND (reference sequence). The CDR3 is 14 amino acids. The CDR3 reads CASSIQGAVSEQYF. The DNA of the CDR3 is TGTGCCAGTAGTATTCAGGGAGCCGTCTCCGAGCAGTACTTC.

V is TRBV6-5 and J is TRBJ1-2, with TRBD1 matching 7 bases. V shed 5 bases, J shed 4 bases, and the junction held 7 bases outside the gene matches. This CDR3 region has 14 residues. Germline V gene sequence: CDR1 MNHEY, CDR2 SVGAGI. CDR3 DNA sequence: TGTGCCAGCAGTCAGTACAGGGGAAGCTATGGCTACACCTTC. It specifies CASSQYRGSYGYTF.

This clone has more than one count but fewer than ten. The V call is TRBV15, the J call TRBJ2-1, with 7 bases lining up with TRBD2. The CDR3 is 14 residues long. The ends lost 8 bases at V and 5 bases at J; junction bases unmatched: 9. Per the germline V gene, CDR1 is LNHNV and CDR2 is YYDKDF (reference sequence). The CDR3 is CATVEGLLNNEQFF. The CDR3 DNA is TGTGCCACCGTCGAGGGACTACTCAACAATGAGCAGTTCTTC.

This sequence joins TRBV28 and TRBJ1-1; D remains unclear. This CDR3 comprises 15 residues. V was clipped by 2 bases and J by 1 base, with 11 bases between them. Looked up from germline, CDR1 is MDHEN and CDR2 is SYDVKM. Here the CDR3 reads CASSLVPGENTEAFF. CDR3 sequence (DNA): TGTGCCAGCAGTTTAGTTCCCGGGGAGAACACTGAAGCTTTCTTT.

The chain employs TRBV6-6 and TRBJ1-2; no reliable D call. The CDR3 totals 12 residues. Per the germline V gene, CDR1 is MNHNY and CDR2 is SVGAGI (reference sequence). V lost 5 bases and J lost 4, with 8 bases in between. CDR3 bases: TGTGCCAGCAGTGAGGGCGCCTATGGCTACACCTTC. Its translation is CASSEGAYGYTF.

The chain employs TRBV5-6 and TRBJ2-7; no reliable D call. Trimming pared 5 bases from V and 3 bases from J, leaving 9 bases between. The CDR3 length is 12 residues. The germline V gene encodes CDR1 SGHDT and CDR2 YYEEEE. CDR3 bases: TGTGCCAGCAGTCTCGGGTTCTACGAGCAGTACTTC. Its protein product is CASSLGFYEQYF.

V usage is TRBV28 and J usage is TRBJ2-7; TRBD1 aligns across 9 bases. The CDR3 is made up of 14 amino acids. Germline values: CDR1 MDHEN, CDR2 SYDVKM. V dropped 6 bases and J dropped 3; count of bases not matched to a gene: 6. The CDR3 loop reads CASRDRGHYYEQYF. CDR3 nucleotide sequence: TGTGCCAGCAGGGACAGGGGCCACTACTACGAGCAGTACTTC. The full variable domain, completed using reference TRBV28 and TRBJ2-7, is DVKVTQSSRYLVKRTGEKVFLECVQDMDHENMFWYRQDPGLGLRLIYFSYDVKMKEKGDIPEGYSVSREKKERFSLILESASTNQTSMYLCASRDRGHYYEQYFGPGTRLTVT.

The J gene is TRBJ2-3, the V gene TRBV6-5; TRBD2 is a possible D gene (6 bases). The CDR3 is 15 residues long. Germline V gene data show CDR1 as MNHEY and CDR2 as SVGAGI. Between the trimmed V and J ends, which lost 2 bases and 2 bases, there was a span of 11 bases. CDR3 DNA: TGTGCCAGCAGTTACGGGGCGGGGTTCACAGATACGCAGTATTTT. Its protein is CASSYGAGFTDTQYF.

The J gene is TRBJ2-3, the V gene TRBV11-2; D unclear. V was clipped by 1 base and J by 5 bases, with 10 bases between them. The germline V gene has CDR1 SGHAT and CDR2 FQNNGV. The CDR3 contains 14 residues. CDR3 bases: TGTGCCAGCAGCTTAGGACTTCTCGGAGATACGCAGTATTTT. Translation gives CASSLGLLGDTQYF.

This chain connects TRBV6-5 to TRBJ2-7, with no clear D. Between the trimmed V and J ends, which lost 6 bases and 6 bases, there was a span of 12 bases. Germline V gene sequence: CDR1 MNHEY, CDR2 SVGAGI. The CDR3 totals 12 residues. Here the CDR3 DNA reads TGTGCCAGCAGCTCCCCTTGGCGCGAGCAGTACTTC. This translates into CASSSPWREQYF.

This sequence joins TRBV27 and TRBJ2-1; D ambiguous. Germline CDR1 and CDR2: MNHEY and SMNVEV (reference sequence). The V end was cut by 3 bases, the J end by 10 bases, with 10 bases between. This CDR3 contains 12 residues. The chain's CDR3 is CASSLNSGEQFF. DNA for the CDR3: TGTGCCAGCAGTTTGAATAGTGGAGAGCAGTTCTTC.

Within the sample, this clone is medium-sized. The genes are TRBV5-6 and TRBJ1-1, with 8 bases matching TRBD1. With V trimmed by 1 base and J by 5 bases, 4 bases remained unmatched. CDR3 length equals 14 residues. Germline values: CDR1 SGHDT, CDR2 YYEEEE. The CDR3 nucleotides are TGTGCCAGCAGCTTGCAGGGGGCCGTGACTGAAGCTTTCTTT. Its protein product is CASSLQGAVTEAFF.

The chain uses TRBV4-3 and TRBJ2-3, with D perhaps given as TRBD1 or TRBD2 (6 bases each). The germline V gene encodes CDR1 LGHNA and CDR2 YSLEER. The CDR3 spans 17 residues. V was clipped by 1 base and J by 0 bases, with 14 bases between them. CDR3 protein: CASSQGGASYSTDTQYF. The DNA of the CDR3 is TGCGCCAGCAGCCAAGGGGGGGCATCTTATAGCACAGATACGCAGTATTTT.

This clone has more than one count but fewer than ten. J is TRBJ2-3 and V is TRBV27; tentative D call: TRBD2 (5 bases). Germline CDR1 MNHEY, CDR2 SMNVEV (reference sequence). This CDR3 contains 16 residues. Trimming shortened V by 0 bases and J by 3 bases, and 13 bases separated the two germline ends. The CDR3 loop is CASSLSLGRRTDTQYF. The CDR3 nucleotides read TGTGCCAGCAGTTTATCCCTCGGCCGGAGGACAGATACGCAGTATTTT.

As DNA, the CDR3 is TGTGCCAGCAAAAGGGGGACCGAAGAGACCCAGTACTTC. Translating it yields CASKRGTEETQYF. V is TRBV7-9 and J is TRBJ2-5; D perhaps matches TRBD1 (6 bases). The CDR3 runs to 13 residues. Germline loops: CDR1 SEHNR, CDR2 FQNEAQ (reference sequence). The V gene lost 7 bases and the J gene lost 3 bases, with 12 bases spanning the gap.

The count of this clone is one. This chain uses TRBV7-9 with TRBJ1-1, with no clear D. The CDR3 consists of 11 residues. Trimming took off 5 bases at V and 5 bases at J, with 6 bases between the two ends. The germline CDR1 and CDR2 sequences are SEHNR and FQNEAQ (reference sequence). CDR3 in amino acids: CASSIGTEAFF. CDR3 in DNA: TGTGCCAGCAGCATAGGAACTGAAGCTTTCTTT. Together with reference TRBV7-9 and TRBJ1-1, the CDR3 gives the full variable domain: DTGVSQNPRHKITKRGQNVTFRCDPISEHNRLYWYRQTLGQGPEFLTYFQNEAQLEKSRLLSDRFSAERPKGSFSTLEIQRTEQGDSAMYLCASSIGTEAFFGQGTRLTVV.